This TCR beta chain was recorded in a study of blood T cell repertoires in COVID-19. Across the whole study: The United States, Italy and Spain provided the acute and convalescent COVID-19 samples. From T cells, B-cell-depleted T cells, or PBMCs came the material, which was cDNA or gDNA.

The data were produced by immunoSEQ multiplex PCR, yet TCRdb's version contains in-frame clones alone and is incomplete. The table has about 50,000 clones, nearly 90% seen once; the top ten hold around 9%. Germline CDR1 MNHEY, CDR2 SVGAGI. This CDR3 is built from 15 residues. V lost 7 bases, J lost 2 bases, and 16 bases lay in between. Source material: peripheral blood. This sequence joins TRBV6-5 and TRBJ2-3, with a weak D call TRBD2 (5 bases). This TCR was recovered from a man aged 80 or over with active or convalescent COVID-19. Written as DNA, the CDR3 is TGTGCCAGCAATTTTCTAGCAACCCCCACAGATACGCAGTATTTT. This encodes CASNFLATPTDTQYF.